One sample yielded the 24 T cell receptor beta chains listed below, sequenced in a study of PD-1 blockade in classical Hodgkin lymphoma. The assay was immunoSEQ multiplex PCR, and TCRdb's table has in-frame clones only and misses some. The sample has tens of thousands of clones, around four fifths seen once. Regarding time point: cycle 4 day 1 (C4D1), after 6 weeks of nivolumab. After autologous stem cell transplantation all patients relapsed, and prior brentuximab vedotin exposure differed between cohorts. Source: peripheral blood mononuclear cells (PBMCs), taken before the fourth cycle of nivolumab. The source is a human donor with classical Hodgkin lymphoma.

The chain joins TRBV19 to TRBJ2-2; 9 nucleotides agree with TRBD1. Germline V CDR1 and CDR2: LNHDA, SQIVND (reference sequence). The CDR3 contains 15 residues. The ends lost 7 bases at V and 4 bases at J; junction bases unmatched: 7. This chain's CDR3 is CASNSGQGSTGELFF. As DNA, the CDR3 is TGTGCCAGTAATTCAGGACAGGGGAGCACCGGGGAGCTGTTTTTT. The variable domain in full, completed from reference TRBV19 and TRBJ2-2, reads DGGITQSPKYLFRKEGQNVTLSCEQNLNHDAMYWYRQDPGQGLRLIYYSQIVNDFQKGDIAEGYSVSREKKESFPLTVTSAQKNPTAFYLCASNSGQGSTGELFFGEGSRLTVL.

The genes are TRBV7-6 and TRBJ1-3; D is unresolved. This CDR3 is 15 amino acids long. Germline V gene sequence: CDR1 SGHVS, CDR2 FNYEAQ. Trimming pared 1 base from V and 1 base from J, leaving 8 bases between. CDR3 residues: CASSLVSGSGNTIYF. The CDR3 DNA follows: TGTGCCAGCAGCTTAGTCTCGGGATCTGGAAACACCATATATTTT. The full variable domain, rest sourced from reference TRBV7-6 and TRBJ1-3, is GAGVSQSPRYKVTKRGQDVALRCDPISGHVSLYWYRQALGQGPEFLTYFNYEAQQDKSGLPNDRFSAERPEGSISTLTIQRTEQRDSAMYRCASSLVSGSGNTIYFGEGSWLTVV.

This clone was counted between two and nine times. The chain links TRBV19 to TRBJ2-7, with 10 positions matching TRBD1. Trimming cost V 6 bases and J 4 bases; bases outside gene matches: 6. Per germline, CDR1 LNHDA and CDR2 SQIVND (reference sequence). This CDR3 spans 14 amino acids. The CDR3 reads CASRIGQGVYEQYF. As DNA, the CDR3 is TGTGCCAGTAGAATCGGACAGGGGGTGTACGAGCAGTACTTC.

V gene TRBV19 combines with J gene TRBJ1-1; TRBD1 is a possible D gene (5 bases). The CDR3 extends over 14 amino acids. The germline CDR1 and CDR2 sequences are LNHDA and SQIVND (reference sequence). V gave up 3 bases and J gave up 0 bases, with 8 bases separating them. This CDR3 is CASSIRGVNTEAFF. DNA for the CDR3: TGTGCCAGTAGTATCCGAGGGGTGAACACTGAAGCTTTCTTT. Full variable domain (outside the CDR3, taken from reference TRBV19 and TRBJ1-1): DGGITQSPKYLFRKEGQNVTLSCEQNLNHDAMYWYRQDPGQGLRLIYYSQIVNDFQKGDIAEGYSVSREKKESFPLTVTSAQKNPTAFYLCASSIRGVNTEAFFGQGTRLTVV.

The chain couples TRBV6-5 to TRBJ2-7; possibly TRBD2 for D (5 bases). This CDR3 is 12 amino acids long. The V and J ends lost 6 bases and 5 bases respectively, with 11 bases between them. CDR1 and CDR2 from the germline V gene are MNHEY and SVGAGI. CDR3 protein: CASSPSKHEQYF. The CDR3 nucleotides are TGTGCCAGCAGCCCTAGCAAACACGAGCAGTACTTC.

The chain employs TRBV5-4 and TRBJ1-1; no clear D gene. Trimming took off 3 bases at V and 8 bases at J, with 20 bases between the two ends. Germline V CDR1 and CDR2: SGHNT, YYREEE (reference sequence). The CDR3 is 15 residues long. CDR3 bases: TGTGCCAGCAGCTCCGCTTACAGTGGGTTCATAGAAGCTTTCTTT. It specifies CASSSAYSGFIEAFF.

The V call is TRBV28, the J call TRBJ2-7; 7 bases fit TRBD1. The V and J ends lost 5 bases and 4 bases, in that order; junction bases with no gene match: 14. Germline values: CDR1 MDHEN, CDR2 SYDVKM. The CDR3 runs to 16 residues. As DNA, the CDR3 is TGTGCCAGCAGTACCGACAGGGTGGGAGTTCGTTACGAGCAGTACTTC. This sequence encodes CASSTDRVGVRYEQYF.

The V and J genes are TRBV19 and TRBJ1-6; 10 bases match TRBD1. CDR3 length: 15 residues. V trimming: 8 bases; J trimming: 8 bases; junction bases outside the gene matches: 9. The germline CDR1 and CDR2 sequences are LNHDA and SQIVND (reference sequence). The CDR3, as DNA: TGTGCCAGTCTGGAACGGACAGGGGGGGATTCACCCCTCCACTTT. Translation gives CASLERTGGDSPLHF. Using reference TRBV19 and TRBJ1-6 for the parts outside the CDR3, the full variable domain is DGGITQSPKYLFRKEGQNVTLSCEQNLNHDAMYWYRQDPGQGLRLIYYSQIVNDFQKGDIAEGYSVSREKKESFPLTVTSAQKNPTAFYLCASLERTGGDSPLHFGNGTRLTVT.

This chain joins TRBV18 and TRBJ2-7; TRBD1 matches 7 bases. In germline, CDR1 is KGHSH, CDR2 LQKENI. The CDR3 runs 15 residues. Unmatched junction bases numbered 2, after V lost 0 bases and J lost 0 bases. The CDR3, as DNA: TGTGCCAGCTCACCACCGGGACAGCTCTCCTACGAGCAGTACTTC. Encoded protein: CASSPPGQLSYEQYF.

This clone was detected once. The chain uses TRBV6-6 and TRBJ1-6; TRBD1 aligns across 8 bases. CDR1 is MNHNY, CDR2 SVGAGI, per germline (reference sequence). The CDR3 runs to 15 residues. V shed 6 bases, J shed 9 bases, and the junction held 10 bases outside the gene matches. For the CDR3, the DNA is TGTGCCAGCAGAGACTACGGACAGGGAAGTTCACCCCTCCACTTT. Amino acid sequence: CASRDYGQGSSPLHF.

This chain uses TRBV6-1 with TRBJ1-5, with 9 nucleotides matching TRBD1. The CDR3 sequence is 14 residues long. Germline V gene lookup returns CDR1 MNHNS and CDR2 SASEGT. Trimming removed 6 bases from V and 4 bases from J; junction bases left unmatched: 4. The CDR3, as DNA: TGTGCCAGCAGCCTGGGACAGGGAAATCAGCCCCAGCATTTT. This sequence encodes CASSLGQGNQPQHF.

This chain uses TRBV5-6 with TRBJ2-3; 12 nucleotides align to TRBD2. This CDR3 is 14 amino acids long. Germline V lookup: CDR1 SGHDT, CDR2 YYEEEE. J lost 4 bases, V lost 3 bases, and 0 bases had no gene match. The CDR3 bases are TGTGCCAGCAGCTCTAGCGGGGGGGCAGATACGCAGTATTTT. Amino acids: CASSSSGGADTQYF.

The rearrangement joins TRBV27 to TRBJ2-1, with 8 bases identical to TRBD1. Germline V gene sequence: CDR1 MNHEY, CDR2 SMNVEV (reference sequence). The CDR3 consists of 13 residues. V lost 5 bases and J lost 8; bases outside the gene matches: 5. CDR3 DNA sequence: TGTGCCAGCAGTACGACAGGGGTGGATGAGCAGTTCTTC. It is translated as CASSTTGVDEQFF.

This chain links TRBV5-8 with TRBJ2-6; D might be TRBD2 (6 bases). The germline CDR1 and CDR2 sequences are SGHTS and YDEGEE. The germline V and J ends were trimmed by 0 bases and 0 bases, with 10 bases remaining between them. The CDR3 sequence is 17 residues long. The CDR3 reads CASSLVLGGSGANVLTF. CDR3 DNA sequence: TGTGCCAGCAGCTTGGTTCTGGGGGGCTCTGGGGCCAACGTCCTGACTTTC.

The J gene is TRBJ1-1, the V gene TRBV11-2; 9 nucleotides line up with TRBD1. CDR1 and CDR2 (germline): SGHAT, FQNNGV. This CDR3 has 15 amino acids. Losses at the gene ends were 5 bases for V and 1 base for J; bases not matched to a gene: 5. The CDR3 DNA sequence: TGTGCCAGCAGCCTGACAGGGGGTTCGAACACTGAAGCTTTCTTT. It encodes CASSLTGGSNTEAFF.

This chain joins TRBV7-3 and TRBJ2-1; TRBD2 aligns across 13 bases. V lost 5 bases, J lost 6 bases, and 7 bases stayed unmatched. Germline V CDR1 and CDR2: SGHTA, FQGTGA. This CDR3 contains 16 residues. The CDR3 region is CASSVTGLAGTNEQFF. DNA of the CDR3: TGTGCCAGCAGCGTCACGGGACTAGCGGGGACCAATGAGCAGTTCTTC.

V is TRBV7-9 and J is TRBJ2-7; 7 bases are a match to TRBD1. The CDR3 is 13 amino acids. Trimming took 4 bases from V and 2 from J; bases not matched to a gene: 2. In germline, CDR1 is SEHNR, CDR2 FQNEAQ (reference sequence). CDR3 sequence (DNA): TGTGCCAGCAGCTCGGGACAGCCCTACGAGCAGTACTTC. This gives the protein CASSSGQPYEQYF.

This chain connects TRBV5-8 to TRBJ2-1; 10 nucleotides match TRBD2. Per germline, CDR1 SGHTS and CDR2 YDEGEE. The CDR3 runs to 19 residues. V shed 0 bases, J shed 2 bases, and the junction held 11 bases outside the gene matches. CDR3 DNA: TGTGCCAGCAGCTTGGTGGAGGGATTAGCGGGAGGACCCTACAATGAGCAGTTCTTC. Amino acids: CASSLVEGLAGGPYNEQFF. Full variable domain (missing parts from reference TRBV5-8 and TRBJ2-1): EAGVTQSPTHLIKTRGQQATLRCSPISGHTSVYWYQQALGLGLQFLLWYDEGEERNRGNFPPRFSGRQFPNYSSELNVNALELEDSALYLCASSLVEGLAGGPYNEQFFGPGTRLTVL.

V usage is TRBV6-5 and J usage is TRBJ1-4; 11 bases fit TRBD1. CDR1 is MNHEY and CDR2 is SVGAGI in the germline V gene. This CDR3 has 15 amino acids. Trimming at V came to 4 bases and at J to 8 bases, leaving 6 bases not matched to a gene. CDR3 sequence reads: CASSWTGGAGEKLFF. The CDR3 coding sequence is TGTGCCAGCAGTTGGACAGGGGGCGCCGGGGAAAAACTGTTTTTT.

Here the CDR3 DNA reads TGTGCCAGCAGCTTAGGGGAGCGCAGAGGGGGCATTCAGTACTTC. Translation gives CASSLGERRGGIQYF. This chain uses TRBV11-1 with TRBJ2-4; weak D call: TRBD1 (6 bases). CDR3 length equals 15 residues. Germline CDR1 is SGHAT and CDR2 is FQDESV (reference sequence). V shed 1 base and J shed 9 bases, with 16 bases lying between them.

This clone has a single count. The chain uses TRBV5-1 and TRBJ2-5; 8 positions match TRBD2. The CDR3 contains 17 residues. Looked up from germline, CDR1 is SGHRS and CDR2 is YFSETQ. J was trimmed by 4 bases and V by 4 bases; bases with no gene match: 15. This CDR3 is CASSPPGLDRRGETQYF. CDR3 coding DNA: TGCGCCAGCAGCCCCCCGGGACTAGATAGACGAGGAGAGACCCAGTACTTC.

CDR3 residues: CASSIASEFYNEQFF. The CDR3 DNA follows: TGTGCCAGTAGTATAGCATCCGAATTTTACAATGAGCAGTTCTTC. J is TRBJ2-1 and V is TRBV19; D ambiguous. The CDR3 extends over 15 amino acids. Looked up from germline, CDR1 is LNHDA and CDR2 is SQIVND (reference sequence). The V end was cut by 1 base, the J end by 4 bases, with 11 bases between. Full variable domain (outside the CDR3, taken from reference TRBV19 and TRBJ2-1): DGGITQSPKYLFRKEGQNVTLSCEQNLNHDAMYWYRQDPGQGLRLIYYSQIVNDFQKGDIAEGYSVSREKKESFPLTVTSAQKNPTAFYLCASSIASEFYNEQFFGPGTRLTVL.

In this sample, this clone turned up once. The genes are TRBV6-6 and TRBJ2-2; 7 nucleotides line up with TRBD1. There are 14 residues in the CDR3. CDR1 is MNHNY, CDR2 SVGAGI, per germline (reference sequence). V lost 6 bases to trimming and J lost 4 bases; unmatched junction nucleotides: 5. The CDR3 coding sequence is TGTGCCAGCAGGAACAGGGGTTTCACCGGGGAGCTGTTTTTT. Its protein product is CASRNRGFTGELFF.

The chain combines TRBV10-3 with TRBJ2-3; 13 bases agree with TRBD2. The V and J ends lost 5 bases and 0 bases, in that order; junction bases with no gene match: 14. Germline CDR1 ENHRY, CDR2 SYGVKD. This CDR3 comprises 20 residues. The CDR3 loop reads CAISHPGTSGTAISTDTQYF. The CDR3 nucleotides read TGTGCCATCAGTCACCCTGGGACTAGCGGGACCGCGATCAGCACAGATACGCAGTATTTT.